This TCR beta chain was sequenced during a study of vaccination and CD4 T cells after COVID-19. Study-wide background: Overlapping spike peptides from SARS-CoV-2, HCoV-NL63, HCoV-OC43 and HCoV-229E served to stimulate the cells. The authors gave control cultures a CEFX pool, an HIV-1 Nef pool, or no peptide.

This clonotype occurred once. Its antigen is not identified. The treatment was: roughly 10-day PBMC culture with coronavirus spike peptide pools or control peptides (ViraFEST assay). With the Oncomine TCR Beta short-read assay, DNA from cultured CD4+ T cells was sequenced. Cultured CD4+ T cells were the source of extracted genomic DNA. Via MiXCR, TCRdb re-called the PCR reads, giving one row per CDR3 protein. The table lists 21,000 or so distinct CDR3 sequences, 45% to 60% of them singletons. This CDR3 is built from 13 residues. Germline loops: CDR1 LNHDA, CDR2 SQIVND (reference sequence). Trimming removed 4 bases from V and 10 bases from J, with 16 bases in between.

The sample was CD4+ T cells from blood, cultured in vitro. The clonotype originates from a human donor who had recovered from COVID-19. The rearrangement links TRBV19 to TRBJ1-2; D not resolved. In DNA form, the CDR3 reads TGTGCCAGTAGTACCCCTATTAGGCGGGACTACACCTTC. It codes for CASSTPIRRDYTF.